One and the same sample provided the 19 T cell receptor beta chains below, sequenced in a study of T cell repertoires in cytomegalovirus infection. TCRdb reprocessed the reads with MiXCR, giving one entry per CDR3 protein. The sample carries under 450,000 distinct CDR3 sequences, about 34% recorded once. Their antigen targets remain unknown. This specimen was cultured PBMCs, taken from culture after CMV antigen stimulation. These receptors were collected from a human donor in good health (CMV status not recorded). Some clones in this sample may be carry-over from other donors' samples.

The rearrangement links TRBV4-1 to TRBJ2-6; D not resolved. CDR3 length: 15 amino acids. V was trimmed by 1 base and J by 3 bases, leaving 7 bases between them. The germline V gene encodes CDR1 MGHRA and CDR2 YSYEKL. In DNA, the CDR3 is TGCGCCAGCAGCCAAGGGATTGGTGGGGCCAACGTCCTGACTTTC. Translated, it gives CASSQGIGGANVLTF.

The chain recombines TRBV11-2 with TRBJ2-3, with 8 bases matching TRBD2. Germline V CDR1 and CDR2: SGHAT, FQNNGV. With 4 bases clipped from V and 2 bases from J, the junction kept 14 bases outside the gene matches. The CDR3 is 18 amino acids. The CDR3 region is CASSSRGGLAGTTDTQYF. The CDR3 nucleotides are TGTGCCAGCAGCTCGCGGGGTGGGTTAGCGGGAACCACAGATACGCAGTATTTT. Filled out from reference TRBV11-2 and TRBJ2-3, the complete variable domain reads EAGVAQSPRYKIIEKRQSVAFWCNPISGHATLYWYQQILGQGPKLLIQFQNNGVVDDSQLPKDRFSAERLKGVDSTLKIQPAKLEDSAVYLCASSSRGGLAGTTDTQYFGPGTRLTVL.

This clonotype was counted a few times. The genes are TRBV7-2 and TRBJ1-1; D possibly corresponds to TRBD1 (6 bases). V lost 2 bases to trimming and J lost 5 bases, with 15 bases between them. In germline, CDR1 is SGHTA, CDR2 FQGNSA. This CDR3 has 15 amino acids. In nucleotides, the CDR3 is TGTGCCAGCAGCTTACTTCTAGGGGGGCAGACTGAAGCTTTCTTT. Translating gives CASSLLLGGQTEAFF.

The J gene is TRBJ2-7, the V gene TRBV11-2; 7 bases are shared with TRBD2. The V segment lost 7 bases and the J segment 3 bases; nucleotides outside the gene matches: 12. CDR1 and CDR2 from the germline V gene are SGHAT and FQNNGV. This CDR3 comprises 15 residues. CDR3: CASNRKGGRFYEQYV. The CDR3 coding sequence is TGTGCCAGCAACCGTAAAGGCGGGAGATTCTACGAGCAGTACGTC.

CDR3 residues: CASTFPQASGHNEQFF. CDR3 in DNA: TGTGCCAGCACCTTTCCCCAGGCTAGCGGACACAATGAGCAGTTCTTC. The chain couples TRBV6-1 to TRBJ2-1; TRBD2 matches 7 bases. V shed 7 bases and J 5 bases; nucleotides not matched to a gene: 14. Germline lookup yields CDR1 MNHNS and CDR2 SASEGT. The CDR3 extends over 16 amino acids.

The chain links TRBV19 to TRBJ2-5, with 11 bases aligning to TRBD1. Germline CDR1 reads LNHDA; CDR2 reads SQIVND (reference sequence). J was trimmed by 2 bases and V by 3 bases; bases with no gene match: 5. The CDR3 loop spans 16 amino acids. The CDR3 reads CASSMGGTGGQETQYF. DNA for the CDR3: TGTGCCAGTAGTATGGGCGGGACAGGGGGACAAGAGACCCAGTACTTC. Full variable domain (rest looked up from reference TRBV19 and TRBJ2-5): DGGITQSPKYLFRKEGQNVTLSCEQNLNHDAMYWYRQDPGQGLRLIYYSQIVNDFQKGDIAEGYSVSREKKESFPLTVTSAQKNPTAFYLCASSMGGTGGQETQYFGPGTRLLVL.

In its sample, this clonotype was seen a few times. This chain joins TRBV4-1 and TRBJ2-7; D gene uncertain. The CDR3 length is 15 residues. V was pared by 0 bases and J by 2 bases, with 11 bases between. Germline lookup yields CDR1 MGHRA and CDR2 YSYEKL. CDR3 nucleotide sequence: TGCGCCAGCAGCCAAGATCGCAGTGGGACCTACGAGCAGTACGTC. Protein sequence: CASSQDRSGTYEQYV.

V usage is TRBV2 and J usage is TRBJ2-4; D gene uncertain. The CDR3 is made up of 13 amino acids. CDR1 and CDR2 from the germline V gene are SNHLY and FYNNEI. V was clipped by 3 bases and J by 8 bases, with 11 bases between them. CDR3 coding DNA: TGTGCCAGCAGTGATGGACGCTGGGACATTCAGTACTTC. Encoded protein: CASSDGRWDIQYF.

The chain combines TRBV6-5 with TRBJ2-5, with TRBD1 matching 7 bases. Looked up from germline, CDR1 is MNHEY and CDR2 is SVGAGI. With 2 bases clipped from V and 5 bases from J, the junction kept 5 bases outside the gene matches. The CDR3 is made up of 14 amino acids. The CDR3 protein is CASSYGRGLETQYF. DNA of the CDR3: TGTGCCAGCAGTTACGGAAGGGGGCTTGAGACCCAGTACTTC.

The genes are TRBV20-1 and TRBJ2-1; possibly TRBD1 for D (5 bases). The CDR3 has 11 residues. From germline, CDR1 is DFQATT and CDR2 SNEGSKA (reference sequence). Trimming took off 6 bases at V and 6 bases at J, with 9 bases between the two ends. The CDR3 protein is CSAYQGNEQFF. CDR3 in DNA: TGCAGTGCCTACCAGGGCAATGAGCAGTTCTTC.

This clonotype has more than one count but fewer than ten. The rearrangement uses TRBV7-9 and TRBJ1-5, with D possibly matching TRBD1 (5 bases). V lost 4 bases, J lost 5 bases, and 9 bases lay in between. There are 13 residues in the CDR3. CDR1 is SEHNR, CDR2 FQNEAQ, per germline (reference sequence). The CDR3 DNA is TGTGCCAGCAGCTCGACAGAAGATCAGCCCCAGCATTTT. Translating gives CASSSTEDQPQHF.

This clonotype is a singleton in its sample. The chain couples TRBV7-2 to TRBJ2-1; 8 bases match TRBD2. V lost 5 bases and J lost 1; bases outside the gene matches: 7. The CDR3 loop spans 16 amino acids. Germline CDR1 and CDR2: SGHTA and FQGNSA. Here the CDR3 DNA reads TGTGCCAGCAGCATCCAACTAGCGGCGTCCTACAATGAGCAGTTCTTC. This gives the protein CASSIQLAASYNEQFF.

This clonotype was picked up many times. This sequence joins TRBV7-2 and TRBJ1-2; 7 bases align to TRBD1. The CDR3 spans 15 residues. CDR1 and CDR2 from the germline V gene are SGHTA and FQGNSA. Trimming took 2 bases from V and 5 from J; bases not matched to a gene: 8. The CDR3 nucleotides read TGTGCCAGCAGCTTAATGACAGGGTCACGGTATGGCTACACCTTC. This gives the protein CASSLMTGSRYGYTF.

CDR3 in amino acids: CASKKAGGGPREQYF. The CDR3, as DNA: TGTGCCAGCAAAAAAGCAGGGGGAGGGCCCAGGGAGCAGTACTTC. J is TRBJ2-7 and V is TRBV27; the D call may be TRBD1 or TRBD2 (7 bases each). The CDR3 sequence is 15 residues long. The germline V gene has CDR1 MNHEY and CDR2 SMNVEV (reference sequence). The V and J ends lost 7 bases and 7 bases respectively, with 23 bases between them.

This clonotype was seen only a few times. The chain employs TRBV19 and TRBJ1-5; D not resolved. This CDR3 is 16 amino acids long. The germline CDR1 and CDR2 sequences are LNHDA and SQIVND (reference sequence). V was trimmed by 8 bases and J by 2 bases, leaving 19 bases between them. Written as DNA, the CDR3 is TGTGCCAGTCAACGGTCCCTGGTAGGCGGCAATCAGCCCCAGCATTTT. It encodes CASQRSLVGGNQPQHF. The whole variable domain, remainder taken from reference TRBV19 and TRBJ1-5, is DGGITQSPKYLFRKEGQNVTLSCEQNLNHDAMYWYRQDPGQGLRLIYYSQIVNDFQKGDIAEGYSVSREKKESFPLTVTSAQKNPTAFYLCASQRSLVGGNQPQHFGDGTRLSIL.

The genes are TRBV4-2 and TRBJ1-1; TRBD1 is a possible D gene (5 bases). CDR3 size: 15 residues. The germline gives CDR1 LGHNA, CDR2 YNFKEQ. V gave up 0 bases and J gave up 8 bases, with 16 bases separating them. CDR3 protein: CASSQEMGVAIEAFF. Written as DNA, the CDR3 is TGTGCCAGCAGCCAAGAGATGGGGGTAGCGATCGAAGCTTTCTTT.

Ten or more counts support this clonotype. CDR3 loop: CASSGSSSYNEQFF. The CDR3 nucleotides are TGTGCCAGCAGCGGGTCCTCGTCCTACAATGAGCAGTTCTTC. The V call is TRBV9, the J call TRBJ2-1; no reliable D call. Germline-derived CDR1 and CDR2 are SGDLS and YYNGEE. The CDR3 runs to 14 residues. Trimming shortened V by 3 bases and J by 1 base, and 8 bases separated the two germline ends.

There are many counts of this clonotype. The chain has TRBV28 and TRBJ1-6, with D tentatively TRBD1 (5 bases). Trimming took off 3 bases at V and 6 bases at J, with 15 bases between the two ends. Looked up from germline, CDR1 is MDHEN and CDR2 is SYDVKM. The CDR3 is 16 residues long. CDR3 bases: TGTGCCAGCAGTTTTCGGTCAGGGCTGGCTAATTCACCCCTCCACTTT. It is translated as CASSFRSGLANSPLHF.

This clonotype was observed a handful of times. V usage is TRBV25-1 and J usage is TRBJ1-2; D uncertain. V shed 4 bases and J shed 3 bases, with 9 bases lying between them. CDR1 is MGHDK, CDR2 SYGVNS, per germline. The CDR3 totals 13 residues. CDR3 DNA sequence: TGTGCCAGCAGTGTGGGTTTAGACTATGGCTACACCTTC. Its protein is CASSVGLDYGYTF.